This T cell receptor (beta chain) came from a study of early T cells in non-severe SARS-CoV-2 infection. General study results and limits: VDJdb matching favored anti-spike CD8 responses, missing private and CD4 specificities.

Individual cDNA molecules were tagged with unique molecular identifiers. TCRdb reprocessed the 5' RACE reads via MiXCR and lists one record per CDR3 protein. The sample lists 68,000 or so distinct CDR3 sequences; roughly an eighth were seen once. This CDR3 has 14 residues. Germline V gene lookup returns CDR1 DFQATT and CDR2 SNEGSKA (reference sequence). The V gene lost 6 bases and the J gene lost 8 bases, with 20 bases spanning the gap. This clonotype was observed at least ten times. Its antigen is unidentified. This clonotype was obtained from an adult who was a healthcare worker with PCR-confirmed SARS-CoV-2 infection or an uninfected control (not recorded which). This sequence joins TRBV20-1 and TRBJ2-1; D uncertain. What was sequenced was whole blood. The CDR3 DNA reads TGCAGTGCCTTTCCGGGTTGGGGTAGAGATGAGCAGTTCTTC. The encoded protein is CSAFPGWGRDEQFF.